This T cell receptor beta chain was retrieved from a study of CD8 T cells in Susac syndrome. Per germline, CDR1 DFQATT and CDR2 SNEGSKA (reference sequence). The CDR3 length is 17 residues. V gave up 0 bases and J gave up 4 bases, with 22 bases separating them. The authors reverse transcribed about 0.5 to 1 ug RNA with random hexamers. One entry per CDR3 protein, called by TCRdb with MiXCR from the immunoSEQ multiplex PCR reads. The data hold about 300,000 distinct CDR3 sequences, with about 82% observed a single time. The sequence was obtained from a human donor with multiple sclerosis. The chain has TRBV20-1 and TRBJ2-7; D possibly corresponds to TRBD2 (6 bases). Specimen: CD8+ T cells from PBMCs. The CDR3 sequence is CSARDFMGGTNIYEQYF. For the CDR3, the DNA is TGCAGTGCTAGAGATTTTATGGGCGGGACCAATATTTACGAGCAGTACTTC.